Listed below are T cell receptor beta chains from one sample, sequenced in a study of response to subunit inactivated influenza vaccine. TCRdb reprocessed the RT-PCR reads via MiXCR and lists one record per CDR3 protein. In the table there are around 710,000 distinct CDR3 sequences, approximately 15% of which are singletons. This specimen was PBMCs from blood, taken less than 15 days before vaccination. All receptors derive from a middle-aged man who received an inactivated influenza vaccine. Each CDR3 is given with its conserved first and last residue. Clone size is not always given. Where it is, it says once, few, many or a class for expanded clones.

V	J	size	CDR3
TRBV6-1	TRBJ2-1	few	CASSTGQAGNNEQFF
TRBV29-1	TRBJ2-1	few	CSSRRQGVNEQFF
TRBV28	TRBJ1-3	-	CASSGGSLSGNTIYF
TRBV20-1	TRBJ2-1	once	CSASVTSSYNEQFF
TRBV11-2	TRBJ2-7	-	CASSSRTGGGPSSYEQYF
TRBV29-1	TRBJ2-7	many	CSVELRGLHYEQYF
TRBV12-3/TRBV12-4	TRBJ2-5	many	CASSPGLAGVETQYF
TRBV7-8	TRBJ2-5	-	CASTTSGGGETQYF
TRBV9	TRBJ2-2	few	CASSVRRAGGLTGELFF
TRBV12-3/TRBV12-4	TRBJ2-1	few	CASSLTRVYNEQFF
TRBV10-3	TRBJ2-3	-	CAISDPGVADTQYF
TRBV3-1	TRBJ2-7	few	CASRGPGDEQYF
TRBV11-2	TRBJ2-4	-	CAGSHRDGWDIQYF
TRBV20-1	TRBJ1-5	-	CSASRTDNQPQHF
TRBV5-1	TRBJ2-7	many	CASSKRDSPLYEQYF
TRBV7-3	TRBJ2-1	-	CASRGFEQFF
TRBV4-2	TRBJ1-4	-	CASSHPIGGANEKLFF
TRBV29-1	TRBJ2-1	few	CSVGNSFDEQFF
TRBV10-3	TRBJ2-5	-	CAISGPGQGPQETQYF
TRBV5-1	TRBJ2-7	many	CASSLGDSRYEQYF
TRBV14	TRBJ2-5	-	CASSHYGTELQETQYF
TRBV5-6	TRBJ2-5	few	CASSPTVSGGAVETQYF
TRBV5-8	TRBJ2-7	few	CASTQGEQYF
TRBV4-1	TRBJ1-1	-	CASSQAPYTEAFF
TRBV2	TRBJ2-1	few	CASSEAGGASSYNEQFF
TRBV11-2	TRBJ2-2	-	CASSLDLVGTGELFF
TRBV9	TRBJ1-5	-	CASSVGDGSAQHF
TRBV18	TRBJ2-7	few	CASSPPFGGASYEQYF
TRBV3-2	TRBJ2-2	few	CTRSPALFSQDTGELFF
TRBV6-2/TRBV6-3	TRBJ2-3	few	CASRTTGFTDTQYF
TRBV5-1	TRBJ2-1	many	CASSPRLAGLGEQFF
TRBV12-3/TRBV12-4	TRBJ2-3	few	CASSPTRTGGRADTQYF
TRBV5-1	TRBJ2-3	many	CASSWKDSTDTQYF
TRBV29-1	TRBJ2-5	few	CSAAQETGETQYF
TRBV4-2	TRBJ1-1	many	CASSPMRETEAFF
TRBV3-1	TRBJ1-5	few	CASSQADRVPQHF
TRBV9	TRBJ2-5	-	CASSWGQGEETQYF
TRBV29-1	TRBJ2-7	few	CSVEKREGFTEQYF
TRBV2	TRBJ2-2	-	CASSSYSGSGELFF
TRBV29-1	TRBJ2-5	many	CSASQGLLAPETQYF
TRBV12-3/TRBV12-4	TRBJ2-3	-	CASSLGGQGGTQYF
TRBV6-2/TRBV6-3	TRBJ2-2	-	CASSFTGVGELFF
TRBV6-1	TRBJ1-2	few	CASSNRVYGYTF
TRBV9	TRBJ1-2	few	CASSPPGGYTF
TRBV11-2	TRBJ2-1	few	CASSLGPPRDRAYNEQFF
TRBV7-6	TRBJ2-1	few	CASTTGGTYNEQFF
TRBV6-1	TRBJ1-1	-	CASRKVRYTEAFF
TRBV29-1	TRBJ2-3	many	CSVDGLAGSTDTQYF
TRBV20-1	TRBJ2-7	few	CSASGRLGEQYF
TRBV15	TRBJ1-3	-	CATSWGISGGENTIYF
TRBV19	TRBJ2-5	few	CASSGARTQYF
TRBV6-1	TRBJ2-7	few	CASSEAVGTPGEQYF